The clone carrying this T cell receptor (beta chain) showed up just a few times. This PCR relied on a set of 60 Vbeta primers and 13 Jbeta primers. Assay: immunoSEQ multiplex PCR; the TCRdb copy retains only in-frame clones and omits some. The sample consists of about 160,000 clones, approximately 81% of them appearing once. The data were taken from a study of cytomegalovirus exposure and HLA in healthy donors. The CDR3 loop spans 18 amino acids. The V gene's germline CDR1 is SGHVS and CDR2 FQNEAQ. The V gene lost 0 bases and the J gene lost 2 bases, with 17 bases spanning the gap. V is TRBV7-8 and J is TRBJ2-1; weak D call: TRBD1 (6 bases). The receptor's source is a boy aged 2 to 10 in good health and CMV-seronegative. The sequencing sample was made of PBMCs. The CDR3: CASSLAHREWKTYNEQFF. In DNA, the CDR3 is TGTGCCAGCAGCTTAGCTCACAGGGAGTGGAAAACCTACAATGAGCAGTTCTTC.